This paragraph covers one T cell receptor beta chain sequence. TCRdb reprocessed the RT-PCR reads with MiXCR, giving one entry per CDR3 protein. In the table there are about 680,000 distinct CDR3 sequences, more than 13% of which are singletons. The receptor comes from a female donor in good health, serving as a healthy control. Sequenced material: memory CD4+ T cells from blood.

The CDR3 loop is CASSHAGRTPTYEQYF. CDR3 nucleotide sequence: TGTGCCAGCAGCCACGCTGGGAGGACGCCGACCTACGAGCAGTACTTC. The chain combines TRBV4-2 with TRBJ2-7, with D perhaps matching TRBD2 (6 bases). Germline-derived CDR1 and CDR2 are LGHNA and YNFKEQ. This CDR3 is 16 amino acids long. V was pared by 3 bases and J by 2 bases, with 17 bases between.